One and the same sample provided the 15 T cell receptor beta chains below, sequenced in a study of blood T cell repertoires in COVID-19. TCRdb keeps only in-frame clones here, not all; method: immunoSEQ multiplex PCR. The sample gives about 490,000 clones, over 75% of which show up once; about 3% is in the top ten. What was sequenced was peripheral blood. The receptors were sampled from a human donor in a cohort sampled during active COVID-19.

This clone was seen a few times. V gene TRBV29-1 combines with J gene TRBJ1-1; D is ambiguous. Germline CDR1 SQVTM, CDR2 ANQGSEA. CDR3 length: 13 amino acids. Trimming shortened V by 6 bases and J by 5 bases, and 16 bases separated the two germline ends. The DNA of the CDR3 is TGCAGCGTCGCGGCCAACCCACGAACTGAAGCTTTCTTT. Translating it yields CSVAANPRTEAFF.

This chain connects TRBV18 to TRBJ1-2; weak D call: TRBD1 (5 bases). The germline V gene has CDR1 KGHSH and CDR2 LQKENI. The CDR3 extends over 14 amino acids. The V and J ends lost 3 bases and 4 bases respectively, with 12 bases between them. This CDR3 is CASSPSQDFYGYTF. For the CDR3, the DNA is TGTGCCAGCTCACCCTCACAGGATTTCTATGGCTACACCTTC.

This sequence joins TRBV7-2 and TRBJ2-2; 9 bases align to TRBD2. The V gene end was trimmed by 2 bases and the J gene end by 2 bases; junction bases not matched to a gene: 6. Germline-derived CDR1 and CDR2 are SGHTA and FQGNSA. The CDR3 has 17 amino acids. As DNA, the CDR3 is TGTGCCAGCAGCTTAAGACTAGCGGTACCCAACACCGGGGAGCTGTTTTTT. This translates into CASSLRLAVPNTGELFF.

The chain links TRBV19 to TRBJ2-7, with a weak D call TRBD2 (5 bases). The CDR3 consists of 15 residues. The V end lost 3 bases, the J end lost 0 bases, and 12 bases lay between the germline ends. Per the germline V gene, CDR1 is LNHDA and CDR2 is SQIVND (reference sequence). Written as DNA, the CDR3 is TGTGCCAGTAGTATCACTTACGCGGGCTCCTACGAGCAGTACTTC. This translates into CASSITYAGSYEQYF.

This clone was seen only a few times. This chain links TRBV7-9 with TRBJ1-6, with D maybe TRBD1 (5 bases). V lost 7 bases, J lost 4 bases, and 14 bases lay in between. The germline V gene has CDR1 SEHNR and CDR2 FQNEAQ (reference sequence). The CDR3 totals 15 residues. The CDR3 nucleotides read TGTGCCAGCACCTCACCGGGGGGATATAATTCACCCCTCCACTTT. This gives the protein CASTSPGGYNSPLHF.

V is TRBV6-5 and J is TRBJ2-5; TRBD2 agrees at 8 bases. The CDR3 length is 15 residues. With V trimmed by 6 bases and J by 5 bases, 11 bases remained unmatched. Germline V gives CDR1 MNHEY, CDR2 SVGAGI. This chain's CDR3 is CASSPPGGGWETQYF. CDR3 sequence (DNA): TGTGCCAGCAGCCCCCCCGGGGGGGGCTGGGAGACCCAGTACTTC.

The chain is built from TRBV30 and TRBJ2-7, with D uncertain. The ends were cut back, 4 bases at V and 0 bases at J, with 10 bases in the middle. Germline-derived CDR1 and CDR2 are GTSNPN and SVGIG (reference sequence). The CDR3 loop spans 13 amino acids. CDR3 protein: CAWIGASSYEQYF. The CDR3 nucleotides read TGTGCCTGGATTGGCGCTAGCTCCTACGAGCAGTACTTC.

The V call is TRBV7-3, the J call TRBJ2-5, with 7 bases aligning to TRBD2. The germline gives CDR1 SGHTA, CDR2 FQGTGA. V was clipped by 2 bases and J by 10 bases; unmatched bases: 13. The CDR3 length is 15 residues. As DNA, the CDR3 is TGTGCCAGCAGCTTAGGGGCTAGCGGAGAGAGAGACCAGTACTTC. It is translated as CASSLGASGERDQYF.

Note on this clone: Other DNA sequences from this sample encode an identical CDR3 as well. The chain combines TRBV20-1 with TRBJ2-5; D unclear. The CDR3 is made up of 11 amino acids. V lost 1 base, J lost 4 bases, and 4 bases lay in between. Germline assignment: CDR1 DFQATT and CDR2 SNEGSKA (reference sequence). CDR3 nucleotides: TGCAGTGCTAGAGGGAGAGAGACCCAGTACTTC. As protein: CSARGRETQYF.

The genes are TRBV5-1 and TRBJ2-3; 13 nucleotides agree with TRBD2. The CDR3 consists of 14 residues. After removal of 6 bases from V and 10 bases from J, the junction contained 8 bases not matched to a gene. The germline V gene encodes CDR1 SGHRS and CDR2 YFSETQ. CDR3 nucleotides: TGCGCCAGCATGTTATGGACTAGCGGGAGTTCGCAGTATTTT. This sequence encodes CASMLWTSGSSQYF.

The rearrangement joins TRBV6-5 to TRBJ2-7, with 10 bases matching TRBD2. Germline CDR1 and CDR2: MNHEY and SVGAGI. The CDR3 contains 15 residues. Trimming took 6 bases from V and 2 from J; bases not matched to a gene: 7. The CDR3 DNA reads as TGTGCCAGCAGCTCACTAGCGGGAAGGCCCTACGAGCAGTACTTC. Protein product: CASSSLAGRPYEQYF.

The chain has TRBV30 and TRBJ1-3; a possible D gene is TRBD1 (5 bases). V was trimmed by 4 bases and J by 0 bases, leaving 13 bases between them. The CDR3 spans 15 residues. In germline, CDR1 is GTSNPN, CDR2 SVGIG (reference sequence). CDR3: CAWTHIRGSGNTIYF. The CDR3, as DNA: TGTGCCTGGACACATATAAGGGGCTCTGGAAACACCATATATTTT.

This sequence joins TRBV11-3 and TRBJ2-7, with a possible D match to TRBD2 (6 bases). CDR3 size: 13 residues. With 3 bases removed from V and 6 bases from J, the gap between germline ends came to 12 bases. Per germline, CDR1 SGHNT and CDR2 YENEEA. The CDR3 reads CASSFGGLGEQYF. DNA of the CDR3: TGTGCCAGCAGCTTTGGGGGGTTGGGCGAGCAGTACTTC.

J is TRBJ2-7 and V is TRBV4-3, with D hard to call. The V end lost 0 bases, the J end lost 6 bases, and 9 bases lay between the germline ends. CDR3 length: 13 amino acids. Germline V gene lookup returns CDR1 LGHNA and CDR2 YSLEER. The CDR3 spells CASSQELVGEQYF. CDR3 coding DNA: TGCGCCAGCAGCCAAGAACTCGTTGGCGAGCAGTACTTC.

The CDR3 coding sequence is TGTGCCAGCAGCCTCGGGACAGACCCATACGAGCAGTACTTC. It encodes CASSLGTDPYEQYF. The rearrangement joins TRBV7-2 to TRBJ2-7; 7 bases match TRBD1. The CDR3 runs to 14 residues. Germline values: CDR1 SGHTA, CDR2 FQGNSA. V lost 5 bases, J lost 4 bases, and 8 bases stayed unmatched.